The 16 T cell receptor beta chains given below trace back to one sample, sequenced in a study of blood T cell repertoires in COVID-19. Generated by immunoSEQ multiplex PCR, the TCRdb table keeps only in-frame clones and is missing some. The table has around 250,000 clones, 91% seen once. Sequenced: PBMCs or T cells enriched from blood (not recorded which). The receptor set was obtained from a human donor in a cohort exposed to, infected with or recovered from COVID-19 (not recorded which). The donor label of this sample is uncertain.

This clone was seen only once. The chain employs TRBV4-1 and TRBJ1-5, with D hard to call. The CDR3 sequence is 17 residues long. Trimming stripped 1 base from V and 0 bases from J, with 13 bases between. CDR1 is MGHRA, CDR2 YSYEKL, per germline. The CDR3, as DNA: TGCGCCAGCAGCCAAGTCCCTACAGCTAATAGCAATCAGCCCCAGCATTTT. Translated: CASSQVPTANSNQPQHF.

This clone was picked up a small number of times. The V call is TRBV6-6, the J call TRBJ2-2; D is possibly TRBD2 (6 bases). The V gene's germline CDR1 is MNHNY and CDR2 SVGAGI (reference sequence). This CDR3 region has 15 residues. Trimming left V 2 bases short and J 3 bases short, with 10 bases between. This chain's CDR3 is CASSYSGQHTGELFF. DNA of the CDR3: TGTGCCAGCAGTTACAGCGGGCAGCACACCGGGGAGCTGTTTTTT.

The rearrangement uses TRBV7-2 and TRBJ1-6; D is perhaps TRBD1 (5 bases). Germline-derived CDR1 and CDR2 are SGHTA and FQGNSA. CDR3 length equals 14 residues. V lost 3 bases, J lost 7 bases, and 10 bases lay in between. The CDR3 is CASSFGHLNSPLHF. The CDR3 bases are TGTGCCAGCAGCTTCGGACACCTCAATTCACCCCTCCACTTT.

The chain joins TRBV7-3 to TRBJ2-7, with 13 bases matching TRBD2. J lost 5 bases, V lost 5 bases, and 12 bases had no gene match. This CDR3 comprises 17 residues. Germline V lookup: CDR1 SGHTA, CDR2 FQGTGA. The CDR3 sequence: CASSPRLAGGPIHEQYF. CDR3 in DNA: TGTGCCAGCAGCCCTCGACTAGCGGGGGGCCCCATCCACGAGCAGTACTTC.

The gene calls are TRBV2 and TRBJ1-4, with a tentative D call TRBD1 (5 bases). V dropped 7 bases and J dropped 7 bases, with 10 bases sitting between them. The CDR3 totals 12 residues. Germline V gene data show CDR1 as SNHLY and CDR2 as FYNNEI. The CDR3 bases are TGTGCCAGCAAAGGGGAGGGTGAAAAACTGTTTTTT. Its translation: CASKGEGEKLFF.

This clone was counted once. This chain uses TRBV4-3 with TRBJ2-3, with TRBD2 identical over 12 bases. The CDR3 contains 17 residues. V dropped 1 base and J dropped 4; count of bases not matched to a gene: 6. CDR1 LGHNA and CDR2 YSLEER come from the germline V gene. CDR3 residues: CASSQGLAGGQADTQYF. The CDR3 DNA reads TGCGCCAGCAGCCAAGGGCTAGCGGGGGGGCAGGCAGATACGCAGTATTTT.

This chain links TRBV9 with TRBJ2-1, with 9 bases fitting TRBD2. Germline V gene lookup returns CDR1 SGDLS and CDR2 YYNGEE. V lost 1 base and J lost 1; bases outside the gene matches: 6. The CDR3 spans 17 residues. The CDR3 reads CASSVIPSGVSYNEQFF. CDR3 nucleotide sequence: TGTGCCAGCAGCGTAATTCCTAGCGGGGTATCCTACAATGAGCAGTTCTTC. The complete variable domain, with remaining parts taken from reference TRBV9 and TRBJ2-1, reads DSGVTQTPKHLITATGQRVTLRCSPRSGDLSVYWYQQSLDQGLQFLIQYYNGEERAKGNILERFSAQQFPDLHSELNLSSLELGDSALYFCASSVIPSGVSYNEQFFGPGTRLTVL.

This chain uses TRBV23-1 with TRBJ1-2; a possible D gene is TRBD1 (5 bases). Being an ORF, TRBV23-1 has a function that is uncertain. CDR3 length: 12 amino acids. Trimming pared 4 bases from V and 8 bases from J, leaving 11 bases between. Here the CDR3 reads CASSPGHGGYTF. Here the CDR3 DNA reads TGCGCCAGCAGTCCAGGACACGGGGGCTACACCTTC.

The chain carries TRBV27 and TRBJ1-2; no clear D gene. The CDR3 spans 14 residues. The V gene's germline CDR1 is MNHEY and CDR2 SMNVEV (reference sequence). Trimming cost V 2 bases and J 6 bases, with 13 bases left between them. CDR3 sequence: CASSLNGNEHGYTF. As DNA, the CDR3 is TGTGCCAGCAGTTTAAACGGGAACGAGCATGGCTACACCTTC.

The chain is built from TRBV7-9 and TRBJ1-3; D gene uncertain. V was pared by 6 bases and J by 4 bases, with 19 bases between. The germline V gene has CDR1 SEHNR and CDR2 FQNEAQ (reference sequence). CDR3 length: 16 amino acids. The CDR3 is CASRPSMGAGGNTIYF. DNA of the CDR3: TGTGCCAGCAGACCCAGTATGGGCGCGGGAGGAAACACCATATATTTT. The full variable domain, in which reference TRBV7-9 and TRBJ1-3 provide the parts outside the CDR3, is DTGVSQNPRHKITKRGQNVTFRCDPISEHNRLYWYRQTLGQGPEFLTYFQNEAQLEKSRLLSDRFSAERPKGSFSTLEIQRTEQGDSAMYLCASRPSMGAGGNTIYFGEGSWLTVV.

V and J are TRBV6-5 and TRBJ2-7; weak D call: TRBD1 (6 bases). CDR1 and CDR2 (germline): MNHEY, SVGAGI. V dropped 8 bases and J dropped 3 bases, with 8 bases sitting between them. The CDR3 length is 11 residues. CDR3 protein: CASGGGYEQYF. The CDR3 DNA reads TGTGCCAGCGGGGGCGGCTACGAGCAGTACTTC.

The J gene is TRBJ2-2, the V gene TRBV7-3; 7 bases match TRBD1. Germline V gene sequence: CDR1 SGHTA, CDR2 FQGTGA. There are 14 residues in the CDR3. V was clipped by 5 bases and J by 4 bases; unmatched bases: 4. The CDR3 sequence: CASSPGQVTGELFF. In DNA, the CDR3 is TGTGCCAGCAGCCCCGGACAGGTCACCGGGGAGCTGTTTTTT.

This chain joins TRBV14 and TRBJ1-1; D may be TRBD1 (6 bases). CDR1 and CDR2 (germline): SGHDN, FVKESK. The V gene lost 2 bases and the J gene lost 9 bases, with 16 bases spanning the gap. The CDR3 length is 14 residues. The CDR3 DNA reads TGTGCCAGCAGCCAATTGGACAGTCGTGCTCAAGCTTTCTTT. Its translation is CASSQLDSRAQAFF.

This chain uses TRBV9 with TRBJ1-6; a weak D match, TRBD1 (6 bases). The V end was cut by 0 bases, the J end by 6 bases, with 10 bases between. Germline lookup yields CDR1 SGDLS and CDR2 YYNGEE. The CDR3 spans 15 residues. The CDR3 spells CASSVAGHVNSPLHF. The CDR3 nucleotides read TGTGCCAGCAGCGTAGCGGGACATGTTAATTCACCCCTCCACTTT.

V gene TRBV21-1 combines with J gene TRBJ1-1; the table's D gene call, TRBD1, was not cross checked with the DNA. TRBV21-1 is noted as a pseudogene. CDR3 length: 16 residues. The CDR3 here is CASSKIGDRGGTEAFF. The CDR3 nucleotides are TGTGCCAGCAGCAAAATTGGGGACAGGGGGGGCACTGAAGCTTTCTTT.

The sample holds one count of this clone. The rearrangement links TRBV18 to TRBJ1-5, with 9 positions matching TRBD1. V gave up 6 bases and J gave up 6 bases; unmatched junction bases: 9. This CDR3 comprises 15 residues. CDR1 and CDR2 from the germline V gene are KGHSH and LQKENI. The CDR3 loop is CASSTGQGTGQPQHF. The CDR3 DNA reads as TGTGCCAGCTCGACGGGACAGGGAACGGGTCAGCCCCAGCATTTT.